Listed below are T cell receptor beta chains from one sample, sequenced in a study of cytomegalovirus exposure and HLA in healthy donors. Produced via immunoSEQ multiplex PCR; TCRdb's table is partial and in-frame only. This listing includes about 34,000 clones. The sequencing input was PBMCs. The receptor source for this set is a human donor in good health. The CDR3 runs from the conserved cysteine through the conserved F or W. Each record gives: CDR3 protein, J gene, V gene.

CAGSVLLGATYEQYF TRBJ2-7 TRBV30
CASSLGGTGTDYGYTF TRBJ1-2 TRBV5-5
CASSFKRGRGTEAFF TRBJ1-1 TRBV28
CASSSVGGFYNEQFF TRBJ2-1 TRBV7-6
CASSKGHLNTEAFF TRBJ1-1 TRBV19
CAWGTGKTNYGYTF TRBJ1-2 TRBV30
CASSVGLAGGSSDNEQFF TRBJ2-1 TRBV9
CASSSDPQANTEAFF TRBJ1-1 TRBV5-1
CAWRAFRRSNTGELFF TRBJ2-2 TRBV30
CASSYSGQTVYGYTF TRBJ1-2 TRBV6-5
CASSARGNEQFF TRBJ2-1 TRBV19
CASSPLPKGGQYF TRBJ2-4 TRBV18
CASSSPGGQGVRPQYF TRBJ2-5 TRBV5-4
CATTGTNSYNEQFF TRBJ2-1 TRBV19
CSVDTGRDYGYTF TRBJ1-2 TRBV29-1
CASSSQGTEAFF TRBJ1-1 TRBV7-9
CASSLGQRANTEAFF TRBJ1-1 TRBV5-8
CASSPLSGTGKFRFTYEQYF TRBJ2-7 TRBV19